This T cell receptor beta chain comes out of a study of blood T cell repertoires in COVID-19. Across the study: Acute and convalescent COVID-19 samples came from the United States, Italy and Spain. In each case, the material was cDNA or gDNA derived from T cells, B-cell-depleted T cells, or PBMCs.

The sample holds a few counts of this clone. Losses at the gene ends were 2 bases for V and 7 bases for J; bases not matched to a gene: 5. Germline CDR1 GTSNPN, CDR2 SVGIG (reference sequence). The CDR3 extends over 14 amino acids. Original analysis: Researchers report that nucleated cell counts were estimated from reference gene primer amplification. Profiling relied on immunoSEQ multiplex PCR, and the TCRdb table lists in-frame clones only, not all of them. Clone size and V and J calls were adopted from that table, with D and trimming inferred from the DNA. The table includes about 130,000 clones, about 77% detected once.

The sample was peripheral blood. V gene TRBV30 combines with J gene TRBJ1-6; 7 bases are shared with TRBD1. The receptor was derived from a man aged 80 or over with acute or convalescent COVID-19. CDR3 loop: CAWSFTGENSPLHF. CDR3 DNA: TGTGCCTGGAGTTTCACAGGGGAAAATTCACCCCTCCACTTT.